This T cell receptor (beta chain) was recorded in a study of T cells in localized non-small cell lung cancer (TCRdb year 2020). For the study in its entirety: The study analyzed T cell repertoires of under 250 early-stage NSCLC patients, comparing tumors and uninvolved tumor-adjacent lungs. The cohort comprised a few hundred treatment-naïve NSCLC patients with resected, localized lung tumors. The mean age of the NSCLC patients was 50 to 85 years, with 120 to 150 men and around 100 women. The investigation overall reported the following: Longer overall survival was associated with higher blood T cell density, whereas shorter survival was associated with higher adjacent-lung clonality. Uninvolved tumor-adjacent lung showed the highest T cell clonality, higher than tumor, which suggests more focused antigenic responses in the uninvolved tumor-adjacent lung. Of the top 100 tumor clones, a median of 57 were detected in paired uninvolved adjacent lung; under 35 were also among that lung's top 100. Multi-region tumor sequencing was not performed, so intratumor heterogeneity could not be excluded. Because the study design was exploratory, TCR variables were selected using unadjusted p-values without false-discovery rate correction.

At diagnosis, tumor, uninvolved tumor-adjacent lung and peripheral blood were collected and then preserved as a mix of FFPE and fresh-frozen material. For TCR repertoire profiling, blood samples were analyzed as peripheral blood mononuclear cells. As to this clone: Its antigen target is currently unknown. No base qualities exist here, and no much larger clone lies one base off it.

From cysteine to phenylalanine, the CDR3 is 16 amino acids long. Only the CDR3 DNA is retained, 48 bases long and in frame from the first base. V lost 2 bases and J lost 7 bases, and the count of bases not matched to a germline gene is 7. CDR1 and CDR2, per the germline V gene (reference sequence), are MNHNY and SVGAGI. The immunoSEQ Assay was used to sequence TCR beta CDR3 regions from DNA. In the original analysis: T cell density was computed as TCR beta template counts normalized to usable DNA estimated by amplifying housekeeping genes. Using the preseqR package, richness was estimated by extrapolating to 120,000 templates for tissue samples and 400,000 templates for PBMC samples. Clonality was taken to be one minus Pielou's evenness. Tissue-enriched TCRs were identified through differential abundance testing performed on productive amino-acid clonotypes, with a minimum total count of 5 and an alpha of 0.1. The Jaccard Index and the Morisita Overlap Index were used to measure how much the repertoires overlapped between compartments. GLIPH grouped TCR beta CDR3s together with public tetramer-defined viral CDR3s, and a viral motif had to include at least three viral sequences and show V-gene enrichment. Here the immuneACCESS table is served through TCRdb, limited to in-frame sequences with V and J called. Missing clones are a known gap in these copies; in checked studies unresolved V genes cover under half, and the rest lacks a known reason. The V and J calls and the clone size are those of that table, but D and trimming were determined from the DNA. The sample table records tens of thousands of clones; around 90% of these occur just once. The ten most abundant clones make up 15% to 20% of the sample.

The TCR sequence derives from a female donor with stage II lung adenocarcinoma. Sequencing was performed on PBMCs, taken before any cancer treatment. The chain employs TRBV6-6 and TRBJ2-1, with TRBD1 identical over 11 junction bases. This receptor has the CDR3 CASSYPGQGAFNEQFF. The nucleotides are TGTGCCAGCAGTTACCCCGGACAGGGGGCATTTAATGAGCAGTTCTTC.